The 9 T cell receptor beta chains below all came from one sample that was sequenced in a study of T-cell memory formation after mild COVID-19. From the 5' RACE reads, TCRdb called clonotypes with MiXCR, one entry per CDR3 protein. This sample has roughly 99,000 distinct CDR3 sequences, with approximately 14% found just once. The sequenced sample was PBMCs or a T cell subset sorted from them (not recorded which). The receptors were gathered from a man younger than 35 who had mild COVID-19 (a few samples of this study predate the infection). Cell type and time point are not known.

The V call is TRBV7-6, the J call TRBJ2-7, with D possibly TRBD1 on 6 matching bases. The CDR3 loop spans 13 amino acids. V gave up 1 base and J gave up 5 bases, with 9 bases separating them. CDR1 and CDR2 (germline): SGHVS, FNYEAQ. The DNA for the CDR3 is TGTGCCAGCAGCTTAGGACAGGAGGACGAGCAGTACGTC. The encoded protein is CASSLGQEDEQYV.

This clonotype has just a few counts. J is TRBJ1-1 and V is TRBV9; the match to TRBD1 covers 7 bases. V lost 0 bases and J lost 4; bases outside the gene matches: 6. This CDR3 is 15 amino acids long. The germline V gene has CDR1 SGDLS and CDR2 YYNGEE. CDR3 nucleotide sequence: TGTGCCAGCAGCGTAGAGGGCAGGGGGATCACTGAAGCTTTCTTT. It specifies CASSVEGRGITEAFF.

This clonotype was seen only a few times. This chain links TRBV15 with TRBJ2-7; possibly TRBD2 for D (7 bases). Per the germline V gene, CDR1 is LNHNV and CDR2 is YYDKDF (reference sequence). CDR3 length: 13 amino acids. The V end lost 5 bases, the J end lost 4 bases, and 12 bases lay between the germline ends. The CDR3 nucleotides read TGTGCCACCAGCTCCCGGGGGGCGTACGAGCAGTACTTC. This sequence encodes CATSSRGAYEQYF.

The gene calls are TRBV7-2 and TRBJ1-2; D not certain. The CDR3 runs to 13 residues. Germline V gene data show CDR1 as SGHTA and CDR2 as FQGNSA. Trimming shortened V by 4 bases and J by 4 bases, and 10 bases separated the two germline ends. The CDR3: CASSSSRGYGYTF. CDR3 DNA sequence: TGTGCCAGCAGCTCCAGTCGCGGCTATGGCTACACCTTC.

The chain couples TRBV21-1 to TRBJ1-5; TRBD1 is taken as the D call from the table, unchecked against the DNA. TRBV21-1 is given as a pseudogene. The CDR3 runs to 17 residues. This CDR3 is CASSKDQGANWSQPQHF. The DNA for the CDR3 is TGTGCCAGCAGCAAAGATCAGGGGGCGAATTGGAGTCAGCCCCAGCATTTT.

The chain employs TRBV7-8 and TRBJ2-2, with D tentatively TRBD1 or TRBD2 (5 bases each). V dropped 6 bases and J dropped 0 bases, with 5 bases sitting between them. Germline lookup yields CDR1 SGHVS and CDR2 FQNEAQ. The CDR3 runs 13 residues. The DNA of the CDR3 is TGTGCCAGCAGGGGGGCGAACACCGGGGAGCTGTTTTTT. Residues: CASRGANTGELFF.

V usage is TRBV5-4 and J usage is TRBJ2-1; either TRBD1 or TRBD2 may supply D (6 bases each). V lost 1 base, J lost 4 bases, and 12 bases lay in between. The CDR3 runs 15 residues. The V gene's germline CDR1 is SGHNT and CDR2 YYREEE (reference sequence). CDR3 sequence (DNA): TGTGCCAGCAGCTTGCAAGGGGGGCAGTACAATGAGCAGTTCTTC. It specifies CASSLQGGQYNEQFF.

This clonotype was recorded at least ten times. The V gene is TRBV5-4, the J gene TRBJ1-1; D not resolved. Germline CDR1 reads SGHNT; CDR2 reads YYREEE (reference sequence). The CDR3 extends over 12 amino acids. Trimming stripped 5 bases from V and 4 bases from J, with 9 bases between. CDR3 amino acids: CASRVGSTEAFF. The CDR3 bases are TGTGCCAGCAGGGTGGGATCCACTGAAGCTTTCTTT.

This clonotype has ten or more counts. This chain connects TRBV28 to TRBJ2-7, with D possibly being TRBD1 (5 bases). CDR1 and CDR2 (germline): MDHEN, SYDVKM. The CDR3 loop spans 12 amino acids. Trimming stripped 7 bases from V and 9 bases from J, with 16 bases between. The DNA for the CDR3 is TGTGCCAGCACCCGGCAGGGTTCAGCGCAGTACGTC. This gives the protein CASTRQGSAQYV.